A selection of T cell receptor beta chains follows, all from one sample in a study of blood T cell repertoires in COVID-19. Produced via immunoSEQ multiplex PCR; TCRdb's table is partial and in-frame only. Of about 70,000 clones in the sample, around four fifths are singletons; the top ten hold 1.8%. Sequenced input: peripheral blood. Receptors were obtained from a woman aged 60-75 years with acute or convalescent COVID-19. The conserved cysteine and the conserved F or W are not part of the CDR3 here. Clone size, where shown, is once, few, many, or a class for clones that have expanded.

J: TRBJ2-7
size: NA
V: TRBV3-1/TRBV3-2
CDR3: ASRPGTGNNYEQY

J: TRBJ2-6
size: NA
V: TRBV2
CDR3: ASIRDTSSGANVLT

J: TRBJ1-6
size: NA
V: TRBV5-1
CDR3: ASSLDRQGALRGNSPLH

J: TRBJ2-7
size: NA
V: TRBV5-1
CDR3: ASSRTGERMGQY

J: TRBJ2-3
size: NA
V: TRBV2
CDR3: ATQGTSTDTQY

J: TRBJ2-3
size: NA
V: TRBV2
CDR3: ASHGQYTDTQY

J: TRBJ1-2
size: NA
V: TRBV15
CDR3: ATSRDQGWSPVGYT

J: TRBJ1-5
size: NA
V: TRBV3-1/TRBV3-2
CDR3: ASSQDTGRNQPQH

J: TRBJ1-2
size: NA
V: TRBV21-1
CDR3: ASSGPSPGQPVCNYGYT

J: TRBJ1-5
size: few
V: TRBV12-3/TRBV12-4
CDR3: ASSFNRDQPQH

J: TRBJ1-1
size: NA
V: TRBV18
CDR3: ASSPGTGILTEAF

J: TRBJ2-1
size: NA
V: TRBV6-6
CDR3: ASSYSGDRYNEQF

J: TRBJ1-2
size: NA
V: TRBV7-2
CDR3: ASGVGPGYGYT

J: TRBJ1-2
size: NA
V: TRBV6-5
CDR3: ASMQGNYGYT

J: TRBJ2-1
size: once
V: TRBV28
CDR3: ASRLTGSYNEQF

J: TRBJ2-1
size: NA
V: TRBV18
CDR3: ASSPDRDNEQF

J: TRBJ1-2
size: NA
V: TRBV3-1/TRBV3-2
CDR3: ASSQESVGYT

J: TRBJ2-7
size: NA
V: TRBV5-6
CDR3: ASSSLGKGAKQY

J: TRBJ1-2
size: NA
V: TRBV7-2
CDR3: ASSPVARSYGYT

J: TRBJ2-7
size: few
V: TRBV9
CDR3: ASSVGQASSYEQY

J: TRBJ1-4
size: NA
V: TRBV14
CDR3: ASSLAAGTGEKLF

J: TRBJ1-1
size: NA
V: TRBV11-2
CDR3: ASSYTGTTEAF

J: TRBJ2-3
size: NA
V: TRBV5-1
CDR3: ASSLGAERIRTDTQY

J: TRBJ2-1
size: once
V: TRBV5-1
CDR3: ASSLAASGRYNEQF

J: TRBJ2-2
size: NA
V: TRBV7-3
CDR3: ASSYRGPGELF

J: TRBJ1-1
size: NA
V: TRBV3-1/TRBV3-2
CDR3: ASSQRDRGRGEAF

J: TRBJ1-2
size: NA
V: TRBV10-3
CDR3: AISESSDYGYT

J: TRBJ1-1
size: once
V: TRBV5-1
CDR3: ASSWPGDRGRTEAF

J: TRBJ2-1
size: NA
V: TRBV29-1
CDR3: SVAPGQENNEQF

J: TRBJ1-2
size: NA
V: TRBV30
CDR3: AWTALTGGSGYT

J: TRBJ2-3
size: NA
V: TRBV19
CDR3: ASSMRGLTDTQY

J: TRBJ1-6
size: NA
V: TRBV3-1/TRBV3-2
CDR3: ASSPTGEGNSPLH

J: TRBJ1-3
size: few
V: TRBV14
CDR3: ASSARLFSGNTIY

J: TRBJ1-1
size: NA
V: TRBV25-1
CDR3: ASSEAEGRGEAF

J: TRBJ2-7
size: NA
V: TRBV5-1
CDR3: ASSVDRDIYEQY

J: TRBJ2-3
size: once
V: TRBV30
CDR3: AWMALGRARADTQY

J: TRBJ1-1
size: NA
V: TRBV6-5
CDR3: ASSRQGVTEAF

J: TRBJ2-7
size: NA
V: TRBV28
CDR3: ATKRSGSYEQY

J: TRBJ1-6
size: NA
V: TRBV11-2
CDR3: ASSFSSTGYNSPLH

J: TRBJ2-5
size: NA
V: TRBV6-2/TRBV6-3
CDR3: ASRYQGKIQTQY

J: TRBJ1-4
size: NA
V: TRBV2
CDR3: ASSGGQGIGEKLF

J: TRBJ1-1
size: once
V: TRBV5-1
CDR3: ASSLVLGAEAF

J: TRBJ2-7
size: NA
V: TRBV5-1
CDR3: ASSARDRLSYEQY

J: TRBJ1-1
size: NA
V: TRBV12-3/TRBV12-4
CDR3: ASQGVMDTEAF

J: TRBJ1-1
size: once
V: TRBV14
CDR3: ASSPQWGGRAF

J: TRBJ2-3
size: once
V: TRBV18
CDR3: ASSPGSGWDTQY

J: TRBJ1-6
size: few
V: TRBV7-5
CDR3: ARSLSSLGNSPLH

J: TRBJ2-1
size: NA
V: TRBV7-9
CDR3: ASSLSPRLSSYNEQF

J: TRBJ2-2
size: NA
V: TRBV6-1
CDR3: ASSESLAGGLTGELF

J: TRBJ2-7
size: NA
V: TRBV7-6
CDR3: ASSLKGGRHEQY

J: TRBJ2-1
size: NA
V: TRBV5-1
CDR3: ASSLVAAGGYNEQF

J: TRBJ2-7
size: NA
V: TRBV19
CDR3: ASSIWDRGTSEQY

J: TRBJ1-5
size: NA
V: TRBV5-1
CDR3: ASSAGTGYGQPQH

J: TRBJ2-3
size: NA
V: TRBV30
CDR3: AWRGTATDTQY

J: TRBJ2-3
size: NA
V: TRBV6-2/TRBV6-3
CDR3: ASSPHYASSTDTQY

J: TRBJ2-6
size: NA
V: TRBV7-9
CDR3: ASSLAGGDGANVLT

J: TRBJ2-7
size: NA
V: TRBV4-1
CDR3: ASSQGLPSVYEQY

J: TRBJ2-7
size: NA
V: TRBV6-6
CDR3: ASRYGRQGRYDEQY